This T cell receptor (beta chain) appears in the sequencing data of a study of T-cell memory formation after mild COVID-19. Study at large: The study found TCR clusters largely donor specific.

TCRdb ran MiXCR on the 5' RACE reads and lists one entry per CDR3 protein. The sample consists of hundreds of thousands of distinct CDR3 sequences, approximately 15% of them appearing once. The table lists this clonotype with many counts. Its specificity is unknown. Broader study findings: Memory sampled before infection contained some responding clones, suggesting cross-reactive memory joined.

This receptor was obtained from a man between 18 and 29 years old who had mild COVID-19 (a few samples of this study predate the infection). Cell type and time point are not known. Sequenced input: PBMCs or a T cell subset sorted from them (not recorded which).

The CDR3 region has the DNA TGCGCCAGCAGCTTCCGGGGGGCTGCCCAAGAGACCCAGTACTTC. This encodes CASSFRGAAQETQYF. The chain employs TRBV4-3 and TRBJ2-5; D perhaps matches TRBD2 (7 bases). Trimming stripped 5 bases from V and 1 base from J, with 14 bases between. The CDR3 sequence is 15 residues long. Per the germline V gene, CDR1 is LGHNA and CDR2 is YSLEER.